The 20 T cell receptor beta chains given below trace back to one sample, sequenced in a study of cytomegalovirus exposure and HLA in healthy donors. Primers: 60 Vbeta forward and 13 Jbeta reverse. The repertoire was sequenced with immunoSEQ multiplex PCR; TCRdb's copy has only in-frame clones and lacks some. The sample lists 140,000 or so clones, under 80% seen once, with more than 3.5% in the top ten. The sequenced sample consisted of PBMCs. These receptors were obtained from a man between 18 and 29 years old in good health and CMV-seropositive.

The V gene is TRBV30, the J gene TRBJ2-4, with a weak D call TRBD2 (5 bases). CDR1 and CDR2 from the germline V gene are GTSNPN and SVGIG (reference sequence). The CDR3 sequence is 11 residues long. V lost 4 bases, J lost 9 bases, and 10 bases lay in between. The CDR3, as DNA: TGTGCCTGGAATCACGGGATCATTCAGTACTTC. It specifies CAWNHGIIQYF.

The chain recombines TRBV5-6 with TRBJ1-2, with 10 bases identical to TRBD1. Germline CDR1 SGHDT, CDR2 YYEEEE. CDR3 size: 15 residues. J gave up 2 bases and V 4 bases, and 5 bases lay outside the gene matches. The CDR3 loop reads CASSRRQGANYGYTF. In DNA, the CDR3 is TGTGCCAGCAGCCGTCGACAGGGGGCCAACTATGGCTACACCTTC.

The chain carries TRBV28 and TRBJ2-2, with 8 nucleotides matching TRBD2. Germline assignment: CDR1 MDHEN and CDR2 SYDVKM. J was trimmed by 2 bases and V by 6 bases; bases with no gene match: 5. CDR3 size: 15 residues. The CDR3 DNA follows: TGTGCCAGCAGCCGCAGCGGGAGTAACACCGGGGAGCTGTTTTTT. It encodes CASSRSGSNTGELFF.

This chain uses TRBV6-5 with TRBJ2-7; 8 bases agree with TRBD2. The V segment lost 0 bases and the J segment 5 bases; nucleotides outside the gene matches: 9. In germline, CDR1 is MNHEY, CDR2 SVGAGI. The CDR3 sequence is 16 residues long. CDR3 nucleotides: TGTGCCAGCAGTTACTCTGGGTCGGGAGGGCCACACGAGCAGTACGTC. It specifies CASSYSGSGGPHEQYV.

CDR3 nucleotide sequence: TGCGCCAGCAGCGGCGGGAGCTCCTACAATGAGCAGTTCTTC. This sequence encodes CASSGGSSYNEQFF. The chain has TRBV5-1 and TRBJ2-1; the match to TRBD2 covers 7 bases. The CDR3 spans 14 residues. J lost 0 bases, V lost 4 bases, and 1 base had no gene match. Germline CDR1 and CDR2: SGHRS and YFSETQ. Supplemented by reference TRBV5-1 and TRBJ2-1, the full variable domain reads KAGVTQTPRYLIKTRGQQVTLSCSPISGHRSVSWYQQTPGQGLQFLFEYFSETQRNKGNFPGRFSGRQFSNSRSEMNVSTLELGDSALYLCASSGGSSYNEQFFGPGTRLTVL.

The V and J genes are TRBV28 and TRBJ1-1; D unclear. V was pared by 1 base and J by 3 bases, with 9 bases between. The CDR3 length is 14 residues. The germline gives CDR1 MDHEN, CDR2 SYDVKM. The CDR3 region has the DNA TGTGCCAGCAGTTTATTGGAGGGTGACACTGAAGCTTTCTTT. It codes for CASSLLEGDTEAFF.

This clone was found once. The rearrangement uses TRBV5-4 and TRBJ2-5, with TRBD1 matching over 8 bases. Germline V lookup: CDR1 SGHNT, CDR2 YYREEE (reference sequence). CDR3 length: 14 residues. With V trimmed by 4 bases and J by 2 bases, 4 bases remained unmatched. The CDR3, as DNA: TGTGCCAGCAGCCCTAACAGGGGGCAAGAGACCCAGTACTTC. This encodes CASSPNRGQETQYF.

V gene TRBV19 combines with J gene TRBJ1-1, with a possible D match to TRBD1 (5 bases). There are 13 residues in the CDR3. V shed 6 bases and J shed 4 bases, with 12 bases lying between them. CDR1 and CDR2 from the germline V gene are LNHDA and SQIVND (reference sequence). Written as DNA, the CDR3 is TGTGCCAGTAGCTTGGGGGGGAGCACTGAAGCTTTCTTT. Translation gives CASSLGGSTEAFF. The variable domain in full, with the rest retrieved from reference TRBV19 and TRBJ1-1, is DGGITQSPKYLFRKEGQNVTLSCEQNLNHDAMYWYRQDPGQGLRLIYYSQIVNDFQKGDIAEGYSVSREKKESFPLTVTSAQKNPTAFYLCASSLGGSTEAFFGQGTRLTVV.

Points on this clone: One end of the junction fails to match germline, which may point to a read error. V is TRBV5-4 and J is TRBJ2-4; 9 nucleotides line up with TRBD1. CDR3 length: 13 amino acids. Per the germline V gene, CDR1 is SGHNT and CDR2 is YYREEE (reference sequence). The CDR3: CASSSDGDRDLVF. The CDR3 bases are TGTGCCAGCAGCTCTGACGGGGACAGGGATCTTGTCTTC.

J is TRBJ1-6 and V is TRBV5-6; 7 nucleotides agree with TRBD1. Per the germline V gene, CDR1 is SGHDT and CDR2 is YYEEEE. V lost 2 bases, J lost 7 bases, and 9 bases stayed unmatched. The CDR3 runs 16 residues. CDR3 region: CASSFSPGQWNSPLHF. The CDR3 nucleotides are TGTGCCAGCAGCTTTTCTCCGGGACAGTGGAATTCACCCCTCCACTTT.

J is TRBJ1-3 and V is TRBV30, with no clear D. The CDR3 runs 14 residues. Deletions cut 2 bases from V and 0 bases from J, with 8 bases between. The germline V gene encodes CDR1 GTSNPN and CDR2 SVGIG (reference sequence). Here the CDR3 DNA reads TGTGCCTGGAGTTTTGAGGACTCTGGAAACACCATATATTTT. Its protein product is CAWSFEDSGNTIYF.

The chain has TRBV10-3 and TRBJ2-1; 12 positions agree with TRBD1. This CDR3 is 14 amino acids long. J was trimmed by 7 bases and V by 6 bases; bases with no gene match: 4. Germline lookup yields CDR1 ENHRY and CDR2 SYGVKD. The CDR3 DNA reads as TGTGCCATCAGCGGGACAGGGGGCGGGAATGAGCAGTTCTTC. Translation gives CAISGTGGGNEQFF.

The gene calls are TRBV4-1 and TRBJ1-4; D is uncertain. Trimming pared 1 base from V and 0 bases from J, leaving 9 bases between. There are 16 residues in the CDR3. CDR1 and CDR2 (germline): MGHRA, YSYEKL. As DNA, the CDR3 is TGCGCCAGCAGCCAAGCGGCGGGTCCAACTAATGAAAAACTGTTTTTT. Protein: CASSQAAGPTNEKLFF.

This clone was counted only a few times. V gene TRBV29-1 combines with J gene TRBJ1-1; weak D call: TRBD1 (5 bases). The CDR3 has 11 residues. Germline CDR1 reads SQVTM; CDR2 reads ANQGSEA. CDR3 residues: CRGASHVEAFF. Written as DNA, the CDR3 is TGCAGAGGGGCGTCCCATGTTGAAGCTTTCTTT.

This sequence joins TRBV29-1 and TRBJ1-2, with 7 bases aligning to TRBD1. CDR3 size: 17 residues. The germline V gene has CDR1 SQVTM and CDR2 ANQGSEA. The V and J ends lost 1 base and 1 base, in that order; junction bases with no gene match: 12. This CDR3 reads CSVEVALGTEFNYGYTF. The DNA of the CDR3 is TGCAGCGTTGAAGTCGCTCTAGGGACAGAATTTAACTATGGCTACACCTTC.

This clone showed up just a few times. J is TRBJ1-6 and V is TRBV6-4, with 8 bases identical to TRBD1. The CDR3 is 14 residues long. The germline CDR1 and CDR2 sequences are MRHNA and SNTAGT. Trimming at V came to 0 bases and at J to 9 bases, leaving 1 base not matched to a gene. CDR3 sequence reads: CASSDSDRGSPLHF. The CDR3, as DNA: TGTGCCAGCAGTGACTCAGACAGGGGTTCACCCCTCCACTTT.

This clone was detected only once. The rearrangement joins TRBV5-1 to TRBJ1-2; no reliable D call. V was clipped by 0 bases and J by 0 bases, with 6 bases between them. The CDR3 loop spans 14 amino acids. The germline V gene encodes CDR1 SGHRS and CDR2 YFSETQ. The CDR3 DNA reads as TGCGCCAGCAGCTTGGAAGTAGCTAACTATGGCTACACCTTC. It codes for CASSLEVANYGYTF.

The V call is TRBV5-6, the J call TRBJ2-1, with 9 positions matching TRBD2. Germline CDR1 reads SGHDT; CDR2 reads YYEEEE. The CDR3 runs 17 residues. V lost 2 bases and J lost 8; bases outside the gene matches: 14. The CDR3 spells CASSFSGSGSFADEQFF. For the CDR3, the DNA is TGTGCCAGCAGCTTTAGCGGGAGTGGGTCCTTCGCCGATGAGCAGTTCTTC.

This clone was seen only once. This chain links TRBV7-9 with TRBJ2-7; D is possibly TRBD2 (7 bases). The V end lost 1 base, the J end lost 2 bases, and 12 bases lay between the germline ends. The CDR3 consists of 15 residues. CDR1 is SEHNR, CDR2 FQNEAQ, per germline (reference sequence). The CDR3 sequence is CASSLEGGVAYEQYF. In DNA form, the CDR3 reads TGTGCCAGCAGCTTAGAAGGGGGGGTCGCCTACGAGCAGTACTTC.

V is TRBV14 and J is TRBJ2-1, with 7 bases that match TRBD2. The germline gives CDR1 SGHDN, CDR2 FVKESK. CDR3 length equals 17 residues. J was trimmed by 0 bases and V by 5 bases; bases with no gene match: 10. CDR3 nucleotides: TGTGCCAGCAGCAGCTTAGCGGGTGCAAGCTCCTACAATGAGCAGTTCTTC. As protein: CASSSLAGASSYNEQFF. Using reference TRBV14 and TRBJ2-1 for the parts outside the CDR3, the full variable domain is EAGVTQFPSHSVIEKGQTVTLRCDPISGHDNLYWYRRVMGKEIKFLLHFVKESKQDESGMPNNRFLAERTGGTYSTLKVQPAELEDSGVYFCASSSLAGASSYNEQFFGPGTRLTVL.